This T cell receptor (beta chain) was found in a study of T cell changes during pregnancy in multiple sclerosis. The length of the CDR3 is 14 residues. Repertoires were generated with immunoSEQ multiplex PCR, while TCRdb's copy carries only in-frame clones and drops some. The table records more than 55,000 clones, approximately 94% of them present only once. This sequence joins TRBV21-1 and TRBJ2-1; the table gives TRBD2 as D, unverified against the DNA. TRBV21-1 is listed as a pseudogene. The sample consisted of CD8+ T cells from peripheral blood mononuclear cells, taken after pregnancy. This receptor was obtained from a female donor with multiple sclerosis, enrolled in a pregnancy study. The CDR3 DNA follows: TGTGCCAGCAGGACCCCGGGATCCTACAATGAGCAGTTCTTC. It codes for CASRTPGSYNEQFF.